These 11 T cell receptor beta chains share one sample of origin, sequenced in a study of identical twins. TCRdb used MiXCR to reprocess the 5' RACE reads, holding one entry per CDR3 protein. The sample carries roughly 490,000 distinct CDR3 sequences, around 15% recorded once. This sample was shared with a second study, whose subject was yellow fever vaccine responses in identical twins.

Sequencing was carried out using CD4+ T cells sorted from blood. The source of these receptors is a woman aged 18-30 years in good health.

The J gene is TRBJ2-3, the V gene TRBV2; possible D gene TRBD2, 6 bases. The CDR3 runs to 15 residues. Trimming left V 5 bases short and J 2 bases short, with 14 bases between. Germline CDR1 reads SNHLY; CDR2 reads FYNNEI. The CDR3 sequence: CASSQTLAFTDTQYF. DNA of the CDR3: TGTGCCAGCAGTCAAACGCTAGCGTTCACAGATACGCAGTATTTT.

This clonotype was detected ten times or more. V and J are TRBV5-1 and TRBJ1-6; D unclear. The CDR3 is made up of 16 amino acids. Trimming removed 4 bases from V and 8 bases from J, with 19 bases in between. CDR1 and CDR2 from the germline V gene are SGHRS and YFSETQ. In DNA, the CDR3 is TGCGCCAGCAGCCGGGCTGGAGGGCAGACCCATTCACCCCTCCACTTT. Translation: CASSRAGGQTHSPLHF.

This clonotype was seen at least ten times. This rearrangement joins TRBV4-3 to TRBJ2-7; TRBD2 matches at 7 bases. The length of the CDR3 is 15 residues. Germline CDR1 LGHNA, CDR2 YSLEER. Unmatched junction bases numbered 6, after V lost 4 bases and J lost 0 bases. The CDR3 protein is CASSRLGGSSYEQYF. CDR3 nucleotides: TGCGCCAGCAGCCGTCTTGGCGGGAGCTCCTACGAGCAGTACTTC.

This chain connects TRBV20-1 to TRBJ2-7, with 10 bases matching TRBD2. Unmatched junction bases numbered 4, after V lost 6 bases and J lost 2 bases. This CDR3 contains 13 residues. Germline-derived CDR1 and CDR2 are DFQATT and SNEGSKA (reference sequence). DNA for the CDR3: TGCAGTGCGAGCGGGAGGGTTACCTACGAGCAGTACTTC. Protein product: CSASGRVTYEQYF.

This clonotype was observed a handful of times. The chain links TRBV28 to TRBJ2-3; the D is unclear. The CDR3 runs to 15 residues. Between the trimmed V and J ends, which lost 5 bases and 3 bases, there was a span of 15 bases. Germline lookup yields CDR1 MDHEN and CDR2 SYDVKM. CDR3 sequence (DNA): TGTGCCAGCAGTATTCCCGCCCAGGTTACAGATACGCAGTATTTT. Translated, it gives CASSIPAQVTDTQYF.

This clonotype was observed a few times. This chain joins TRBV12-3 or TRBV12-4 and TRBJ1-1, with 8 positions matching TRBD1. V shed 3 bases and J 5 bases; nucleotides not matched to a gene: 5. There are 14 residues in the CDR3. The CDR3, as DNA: TGTGCCAGCAGTTTGCGACAGGGGAAAACTGAAGCTTTCTTT. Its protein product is CASSLRQGKTEAFF.

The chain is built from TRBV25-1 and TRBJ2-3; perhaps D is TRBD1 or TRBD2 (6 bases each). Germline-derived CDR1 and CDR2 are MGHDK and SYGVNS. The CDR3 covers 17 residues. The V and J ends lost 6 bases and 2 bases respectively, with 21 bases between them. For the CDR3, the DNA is TGTGCCAGCAGCGCCCCCGAGTTTCGGGGGCCCACAGATACGCAGTATTTT. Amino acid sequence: CASSAPEFRGPTDTQYF.

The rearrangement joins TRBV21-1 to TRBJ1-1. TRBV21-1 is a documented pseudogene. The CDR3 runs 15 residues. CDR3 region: CASIPLIPGDPEAFF. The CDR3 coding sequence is TGTGCCAGCATCCCCCTAATCCCGGGTGATCCTGAAGCTTTCTTT.

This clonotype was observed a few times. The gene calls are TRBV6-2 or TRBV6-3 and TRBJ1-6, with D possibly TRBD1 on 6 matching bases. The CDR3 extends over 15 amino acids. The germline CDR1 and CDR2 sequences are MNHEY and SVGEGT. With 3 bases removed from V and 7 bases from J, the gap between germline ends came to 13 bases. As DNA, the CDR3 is TGTGCCAGCAGTTATCTTGGGGGCGTAAATTCACCCCTCCACTTT. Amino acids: CASSYLGGVNSPLHF.

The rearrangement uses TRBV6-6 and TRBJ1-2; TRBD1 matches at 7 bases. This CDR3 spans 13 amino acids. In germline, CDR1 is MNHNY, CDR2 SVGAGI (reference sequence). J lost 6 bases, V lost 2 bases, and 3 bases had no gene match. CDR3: CASSYRQGNGYTF. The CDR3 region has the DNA TGTGCCAGCAGTTACCGACAGGGTAATGGCTACACCTTC.

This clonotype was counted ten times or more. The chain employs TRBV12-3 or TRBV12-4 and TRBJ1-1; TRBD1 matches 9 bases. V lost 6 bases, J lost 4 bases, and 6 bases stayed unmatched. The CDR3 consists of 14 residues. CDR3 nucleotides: TGTGCCAGCAGAAAACAGGGGGCTAGCACTGAAGCTTTCTTT. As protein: CASRKQGASTEAFF.